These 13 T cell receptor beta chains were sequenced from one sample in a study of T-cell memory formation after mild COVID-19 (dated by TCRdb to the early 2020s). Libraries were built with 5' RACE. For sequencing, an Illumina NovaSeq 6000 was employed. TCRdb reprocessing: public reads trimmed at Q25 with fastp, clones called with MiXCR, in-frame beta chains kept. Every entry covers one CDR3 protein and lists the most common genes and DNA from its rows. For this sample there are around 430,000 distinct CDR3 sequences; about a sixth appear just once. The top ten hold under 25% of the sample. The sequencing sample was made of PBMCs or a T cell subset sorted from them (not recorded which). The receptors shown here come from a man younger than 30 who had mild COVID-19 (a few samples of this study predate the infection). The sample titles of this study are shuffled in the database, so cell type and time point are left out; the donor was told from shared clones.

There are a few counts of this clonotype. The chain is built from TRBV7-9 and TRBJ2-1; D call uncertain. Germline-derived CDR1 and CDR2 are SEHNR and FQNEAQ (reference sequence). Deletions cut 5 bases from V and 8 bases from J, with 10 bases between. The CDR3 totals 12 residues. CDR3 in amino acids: CASSLVSDEQFF. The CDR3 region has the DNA TGTGCCAGCAGCCTGGTGTCCGATGAGCAGTTCTTC.

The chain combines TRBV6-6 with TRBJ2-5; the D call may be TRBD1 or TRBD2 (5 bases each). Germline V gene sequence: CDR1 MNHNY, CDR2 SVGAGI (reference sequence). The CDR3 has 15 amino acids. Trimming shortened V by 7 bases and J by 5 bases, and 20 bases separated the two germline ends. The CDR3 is CASTEFGASVETQYF. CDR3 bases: TGTGCCAGCACCGAATTCGGGGCCAGTGTCGAGACCCAGTACTTC.

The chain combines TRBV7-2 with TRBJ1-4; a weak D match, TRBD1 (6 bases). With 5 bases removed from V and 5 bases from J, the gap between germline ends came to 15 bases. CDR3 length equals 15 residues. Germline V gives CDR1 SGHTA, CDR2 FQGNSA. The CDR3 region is CASSPADSENEKLFF. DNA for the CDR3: TGTGCCAGCAGCCCAGCGGACAGCGAGAATGAAAAACTGTTTTTT. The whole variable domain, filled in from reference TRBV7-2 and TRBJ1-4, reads GAGVSQSPSNKVTEKGKDVELRCDPISGHTALYWYRQSLGQGLEFLIYFQGNSAPDKSGLPSDRFSAERTGGSVSTLTIQRTQQEDSAVYLCASSPADSENEKLFFGSGTQLSVL.

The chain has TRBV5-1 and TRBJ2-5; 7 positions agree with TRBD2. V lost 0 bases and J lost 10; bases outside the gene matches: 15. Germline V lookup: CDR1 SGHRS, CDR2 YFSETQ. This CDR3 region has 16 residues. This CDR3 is CASSLEGDYAAGDQYF. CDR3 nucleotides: TGCGCCAGCAGCTTGGAAGGGGACTATGCCGCCGGAGACCAGTACTTC. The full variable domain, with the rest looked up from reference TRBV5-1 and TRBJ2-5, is KAGVTQTPRYLIKTRGQQVTLSCSPISGHRSVSWYQQTPGQGLQFLFEYFSETQRNKGNFPGRFSGRQFSNSRSEMNVSTLELGDSALYLCASSLEGDYAAGDQYFGPGTRLLVL.

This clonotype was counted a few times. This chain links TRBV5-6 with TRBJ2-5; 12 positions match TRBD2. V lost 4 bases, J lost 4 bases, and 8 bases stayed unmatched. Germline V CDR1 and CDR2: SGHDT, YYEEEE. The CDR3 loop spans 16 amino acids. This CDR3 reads CASSPRPSGRGETQYF. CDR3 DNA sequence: TGTGCCAGCAGCCCCCGGCCTAGCGGGAGGGGAGAGACCCAGTACTTC.

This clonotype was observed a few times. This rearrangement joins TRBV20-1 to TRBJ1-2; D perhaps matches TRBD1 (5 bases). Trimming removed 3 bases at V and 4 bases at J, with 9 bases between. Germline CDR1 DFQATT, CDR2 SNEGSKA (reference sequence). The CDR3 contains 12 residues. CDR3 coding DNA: TGCAGTGCTAGCGGGGCGGCCTATGGCTACACCTTC. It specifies CSASGAAYGYTF.

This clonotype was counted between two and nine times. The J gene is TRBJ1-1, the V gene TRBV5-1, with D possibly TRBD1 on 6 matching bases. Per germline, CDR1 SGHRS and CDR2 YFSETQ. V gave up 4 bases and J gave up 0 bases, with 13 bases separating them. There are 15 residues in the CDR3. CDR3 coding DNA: TGCGCCAGCAGCCCGGGGGCCATTATGAACACTGAAGCTTTCTTT. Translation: CASSPGAIMNTEAFF.

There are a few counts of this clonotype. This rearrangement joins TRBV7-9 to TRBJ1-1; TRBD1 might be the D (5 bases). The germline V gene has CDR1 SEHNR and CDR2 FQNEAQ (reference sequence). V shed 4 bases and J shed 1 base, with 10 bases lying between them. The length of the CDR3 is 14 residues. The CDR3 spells CASSYGTRNTEAFF. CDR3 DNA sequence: TGTGCCAGCAGCTACGGGACGAGGAACACTGAAGCTTTCTTT. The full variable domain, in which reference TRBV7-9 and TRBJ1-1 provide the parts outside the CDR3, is DTGVSQNPRHKITKRGQNVTFRCDPISEHNRLYWYRQTLGQGPEFLTYFQNEAQLEKSRLLSDRFSAERPKGSFSTLEIQRTEQGDSAMYLCASSYGTRNTEAFFGQGTRLTVV.

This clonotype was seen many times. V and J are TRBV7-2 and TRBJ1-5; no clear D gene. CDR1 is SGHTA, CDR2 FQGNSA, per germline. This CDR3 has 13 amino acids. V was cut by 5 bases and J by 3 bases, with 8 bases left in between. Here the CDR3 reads CASSREVNQPQHF. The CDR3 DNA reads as TGTGCCAGCAGCAGGGAGGTCAATCAGCCCCAGCATTTT.

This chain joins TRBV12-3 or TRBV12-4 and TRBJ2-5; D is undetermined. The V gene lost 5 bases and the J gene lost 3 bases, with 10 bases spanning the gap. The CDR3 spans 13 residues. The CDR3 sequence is CASSQGWEETQYF. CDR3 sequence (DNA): TGTGCCAGCAGTCAAGGTTGGGAAGAGACCCAGTACTTC.

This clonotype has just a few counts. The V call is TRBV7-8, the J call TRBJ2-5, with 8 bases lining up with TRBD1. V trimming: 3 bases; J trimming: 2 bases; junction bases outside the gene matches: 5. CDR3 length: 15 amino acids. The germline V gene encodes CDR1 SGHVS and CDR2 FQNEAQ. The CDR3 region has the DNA TGTGCCAGCAGCTTGTTAACAGGGGGTCAAGAGACCCAGTACTTC. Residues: CASSLLTGGQETQYF.

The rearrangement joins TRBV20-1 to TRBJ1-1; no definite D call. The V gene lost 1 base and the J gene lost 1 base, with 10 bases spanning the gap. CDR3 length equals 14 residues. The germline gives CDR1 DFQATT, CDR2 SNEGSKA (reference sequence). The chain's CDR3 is CSARAGHGNTEAFF. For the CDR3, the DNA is TGCAGTGCTAGAGCGGGCCACGGGAACACTGAAGCTTTCTTT.

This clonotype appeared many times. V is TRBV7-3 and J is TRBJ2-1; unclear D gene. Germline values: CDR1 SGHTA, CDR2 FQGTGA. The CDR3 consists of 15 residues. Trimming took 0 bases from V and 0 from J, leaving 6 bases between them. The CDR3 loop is CASSLTVGSYNEQFF. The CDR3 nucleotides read TGTGCCAGCAGCTTAACTGTCGGCTCCTACAATGAGCAGTTCTTC.